This is a list of T cell receptor beta chains from one sample in a study of T cells after somatic rescue of genetic block. Clones were read by immunoSEQ multiplex PCR, and TCRdb kept only the in-frame ones, dropping some. The table records around 57,000 clones, 90% to 97% of them present only once. What was sequenced was peripheral blood mononuclear cells (PBMCs). These receptors were taken from a child under two years old. CDR3s include the opening cysteine and the closing phenylalanine or tryptophan. Fields, in order: V gene, J gene, D gene, clone size, CDR3 length, CDR3 protein, CDR3 DNA. A D gene is named only where the DNA matches it firmly. The size field is filled for only some rows; it gives once, few, many or a size class.

V gene: TRBV7-2
J gene: TRBJ1-4
D gene: .
clone size: .
CDR3 length: 15
CDR3 protein: CASSPDSATNEKLFF
CDR3 DNA: TGTGCCAGCAGCCCGGACAGTGCAACTAATGAAAAACTGTTTTTT

V gene: TRBV5-1
J gene: TRBJ2-7
D gene: TRBD2
clone size: .
CDR3 length: 15
CDR3 protein: CASSTGLAGLWEQYF
CDR3 DNA: TGCGCCAGCAGCACAGGACTAGCGGGACTATGGGAGCAGTACTTC

V gene: TRBV27
J gene: TRBJ2-7
D gene: TRBD1
clone size: .
CDR3 length: 14
CDR3 protein: CASRTGTGSYEQYF
CDR3 DNA: TGTGCCAGCAGGACCGGGACAGGCTCCTACGAGCAGTACTTC

V gene: TRBV4-3
J gene: TRBJ2-2
D gene: TRBD2
clone size: .
CDR3 length: 17
CDR3 protein: CASSPGLAEGGTGELFF
CDR3 DNA: TGCGCCAGCAGCCCAGGACTAGCGGAGGGTGGCACCGGGGAGCTGTTTTTT

V gene: TRBV18
J gene: TRBJ2-7
D gene: TRBD1
clone size: .
CDR3 length: 14
CDR3 protein: CASSPRQGAYEQYF
CDR3 DNA: TGTGCCAGCTCACCAAGGCAGGGGGCCTACGAGCAGTACTTC

V gene: TRBV29-1
J gene: TRBJ2-1
D gene: .
clone size: .
CDR3 length: 15
CDR3 protein: CSVDSRGAVGREQFF
CDR3 DNA: TGCAGCGTTGATTCGAGGGGAGCGGTAGGTCGTGAGCAGTTCTTC

V gene: TRBV11-3
J gene: TRBJ2-3
D gene: .
clone size: .
CDR3 length: 13
CDR3 protein: CASSLGGTDTQYF
CDR3 DNA: TGTGCCAGCAGCTTAGGGGGCACAGATACGCAGTATTTT

V gene: TRBV20-1
J gene: TRBJ1-1
D gene: TRBD1
clone size: .
CDR3 length: 11
CDR3 protein: CSATGGTEAFF
CDR3 DNA: TGCAGTGCTACAGGGGGCACTGAAGCTTTCTTT

V gene: TRBV6-5
J gene: TRBJ1-1
D gene: .
clone size: .
CDR3 length: 15
CDR3 protein: CASSYSRALNTEAFF
CDR3 DNA: TGTGCCAGCAGTTACTCACGAGCATTGAACACTGAAGCTTTCTTT

V gene: TRBV7-2
J gene: TRBJ1-1
D gene: .
clone size: .
CDR3 length: 13
CDR3 protein: CATGGKAYAEAFF
CDR3 DNA: TGTGCCACCGGGGGAAAGGCCTACGCTGAAGCTTTCTTT

V gene: TRBV29-1
J gene: TRBJ2-7
D gene: .
clone size: .
CDR3 length: 13
CDR3 protein: CSVEEGLSYEQYF
CDR3 DNA: TGCAGCGTTGAAGAGGGGCTATCCTACGAGCAGTACTTC

V gene: TRBV28
J gene: TRBJ2-1
D gene: TRBD2
clone size: .
CDR3 length: 16
CDR3 protein: CASSPPPSGRLDEQFF
CDR3 DNA: TGTGCCAGCAGTCCCCCCCCTAGCGGGAGGTTGGATGAGCAGTTCTTC

V gene: TRBV6-1
J gene: TRBJ2-7
D gene: TRBD2
clone size: .
CDR3 length: 14
CDR3 protein: CASSEKGLDYEQYF
CDR3 DNA: TGTGCCAGCAGTGAAAAAGGACTAGACTACGAGCAGTACTTC

V gene: TRBV11-2
J gene: TRBJ2-7
D gene: .
clone size: .
CDR3 length: 14
CDR3 protein: CASSPQRGNYEQYF
CDR3 DNA: TGTGCCAGCAGTCCTCAGAGGGGCAACTACGAGCAGTACTTC

V gene: TRBV6-5
J gene: TRBJ2-6
D gene: .
clone size: .
CDR3 length: 15
CDR3 protein: CASSRPSSGANVLTF
CDR3 DNA: TGTGCCAGCTCGAGGCCCTCCTCTGGGGCCAACGTCCTGACTTTC

V gene: TRBV9
J gene: TRBJ1-2
D gene: TRBD1
clone size: .
CDR3 length: 14
CDR3 protein: CASSMGQGGYGYTF
CDR3 DNA: TGTGCCAGCAGCATGGGACAGGGGGGCTATGGCTACACCTTC

V gene: TRBV10-2
J gene: TRBJ2-7
D gene: TRBD2
clone size: .
CDR3 length: 13
CDR3 protein: CATRPSGSHEQYF
CDR3 DNA: TGCGCCACCCGGCCGAGCGGGAGCCACGAGCAGTACTTC

V gene: TRBV7-9
J gene: TRBJ1-4
D gene: .
clone size: .
CDR3 length: 13
CDR3 protein: CASSSGRSEKLFF
CDR3 DNA: TGTGCCAGCAGCTCAGGGCGTAGTGAAAAACTGTTTTTT

V gene: TRBV19
J gene: TRBJ2-2
D gene: TRBD2
clone size: once
CDR3 length: 14
CDR3 protein: CASRLAGPTGELFF
CDR3 DNA: TGTGCCAGTAGACTAGCGGGCCCCACCGGGGAGCTGTTTTTT

V gene: TRBV9
J gene: TRBJ1-1
D gene: .
clone size: .
CDR3 length: 13
CDR3 protein: CASSVEDNTEAFF
CDR3 DNA: TGTGCCAGCAGCGTAGAGGACAACACTGAAGCTTTCTTT

V gene: TRBV30
J gene: TRBJ1-1
D gene: TRBD1
clone size: .
CDR3 length: 12
CDR3 protein: CAWGTGGTEAFF
CDR3 DNA: TGTGCCTGGGGGACAGGGGGCACTGAAGCTTTCTTT

V gene: TRBV19
J gene: TRBJ2-3
D gene: .
clone size: .
CDR3 length: 15
CDR3 protein: CAAAQGLAGTDTQYF
CDR3 DNA: TGTGCCGCCGCTCAGGGGCTAGCAGGGACAGATACGCAGTATTTT

V gene: TRBV5-3
J gene: TRBJ1-5
D gene: TRBD1
clone size: .
CDR3 length: 16
CDR3 protein: CARSFRQGDNNQPQHF
CDR3 DNA: TGTGCCAGAAGCTTTAGACAGGGTGATAACAATCAGCCCCAGCATTTT

V gene: TRBV27
J gene: TRBJ2-1
D gene: TRBD2
clone size: .
CDR3 length: 15
CDR3 protein: CASSPLAGEYNEQFF
CDR3 DNA: TGTGCCAGCAGTCCCTTAGCGGGAGAGTACAATGAGCAGTTCTTC

V gene: TRBV18
J gene: TRBJ1-6
D gene: .
clone size: .
CDR3 length: 13
CDR3 protein: CASSPEANSPLHF
CDR3 DNA: TGTGCCAGCTCACCAGAGGCAAATTCACCCCTCCACTTT

V gene: TRBV13
J gene: TRBJ1-3
D gene: .
clone size: .
CDR3 length: 14
CDR3 protein: CASSLIGEGNTIYF
CDR3 DNA: TGTGCCAGCAGCTTAATCGGGGAAGGAAACACCATATATTTT

V gene: TRBV19
J gene: TRBJ1-5
D gene: .
clone size: .
CDR3 length: 13
CDR3 protein: CASSIQGYQPQHF
CDR3 DNA: TGTGCCAGTAGTATTCAAGGGTATCAGCCCCAGCATTTT

V gene: TRBV25-1
J gene: TRBJ1-1
D gene: .
clone size: .
CDR3 length: 13
CDR3 protein: CASSVMGPTEAFF
CDR3 DNA: TGTGCCAGCAGTGTAATGGGTCCCACTGAAGCTTTCTTT

V gene: TRBV5-1
J gene: TRBJ2-2
D gene: TRBD2
clone size: .
CDR3 length: 14
CDR3 protein: CASSLGLATGELFF
CDR3 DNA: TGCGCCAGCAGCTTGGGACTAGCGACCGGGGAGCTGTTTTTT

V gene: TRBV5-1
J gene: TRBJ2-1
D gene: .
clone size: .
CDR3 length: 13
CDR3 protein: CASSSRDYNEQFF
CDR3 DNA: TGCGCCAGCAGCTCCCGGGACTACAATGAGCAGTTCTTC

V gene: TRBV2
J gene: TRBJ2-5
D gene: .
clone size: .
CDR3 length: 14
CDR3 protein: CASSATGLQETQYF
CDR3 DNA: TGTGCCAGCAGTGCTACGGGACTCCAAGAGACCCAGTACTTC

V gene: TRBV4-3
J gene: TRBJ1-1
D gene: TRBD1
clone size: .
CDR3 length: 12
CDR3 protein: CASSHWDRVAFF
CDR3 DNA: TGCGCCAGCAGCCACTGGGACAGGGTCGCTTTCTTT

V gene: TRBV15
J gene: TRBJ1-5
D gene: .
clone size: .
CDR3 length: 17
CDR3 protein: CATSSKPGTAYNQPQHF
CDR3 DNA: TGTGCCACCAGCAGTAAACCCGGGACGGCTTACAATCAGCCCCAGCATTTT